The clone carrying this TCR beta chain has more than one count but fewer than ten. The time point denotes: patch test 1, 2 weeks after DPC sensitization. Treatment reported: therapeutic diphenylcyclopropenone sensitization with weekly scalp DPC. The data were obtained in a study of human T cells and chemical hapten exposure. This CDR3 spans 13 amino acids. Trimming took 8 bases from V and 1 from J, leaving 10 bases between them. CDR1 and CDR2 (germline): SNHLY, FYNNEI. TCRdb re-derived calls from the RACE reads in MiXCR, one entry per CDR3 protein. The sample shows approximately 82,000 distinct CDR3 sequences, approximately 12% of them seen only once.

The chain combines TRBV2 with TRBJ2-3; a possible D gene is TRBD1 (5 bases). The TCR comes from a woman aged 55-69 years with alopecia areata. Some clones in this sample may be carry-over from other donors' samples. Sequencing used whole blood, obtained in connection with sensitization to the hapten diphenylcyclopropenone (DPC). The CDR3 sequence is CASVNRRTDTQYF. For the CDR3, the DNA is TGTGCCAGCGTTAACAGGCGCACAGATACGCAGTATTTT.